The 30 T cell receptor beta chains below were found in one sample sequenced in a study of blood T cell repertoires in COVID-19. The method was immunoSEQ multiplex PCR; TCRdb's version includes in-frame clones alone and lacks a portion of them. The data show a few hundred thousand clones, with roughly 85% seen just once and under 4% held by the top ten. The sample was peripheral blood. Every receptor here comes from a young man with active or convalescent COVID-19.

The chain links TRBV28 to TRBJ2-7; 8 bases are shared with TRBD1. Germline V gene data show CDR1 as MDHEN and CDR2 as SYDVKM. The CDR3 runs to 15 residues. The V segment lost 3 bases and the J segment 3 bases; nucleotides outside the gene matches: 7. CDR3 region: CASSFDRGRNYEQYF. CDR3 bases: TGTGCCAGCAGTTTTGACAGGGGCAGGAACTACGAGCAGTACTTC.

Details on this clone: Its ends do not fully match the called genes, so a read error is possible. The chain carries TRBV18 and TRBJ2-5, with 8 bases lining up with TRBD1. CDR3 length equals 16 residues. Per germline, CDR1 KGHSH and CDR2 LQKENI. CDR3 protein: CTSSPLGTGPQETQYF. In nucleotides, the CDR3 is TGTACCAGCTCACCGTTGGGGACAGGTCCACAAGAGACCCAGTACTTC.

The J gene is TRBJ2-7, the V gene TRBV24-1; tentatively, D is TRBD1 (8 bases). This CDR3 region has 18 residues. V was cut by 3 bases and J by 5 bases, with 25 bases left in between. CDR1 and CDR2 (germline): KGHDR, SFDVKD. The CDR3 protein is CATSDRTGPSGIANEQYF. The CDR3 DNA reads TGTGCCACCAGTGATAGGACAGGGCCAAGCGGGATTGCGAACGAGCAGTACTTC.

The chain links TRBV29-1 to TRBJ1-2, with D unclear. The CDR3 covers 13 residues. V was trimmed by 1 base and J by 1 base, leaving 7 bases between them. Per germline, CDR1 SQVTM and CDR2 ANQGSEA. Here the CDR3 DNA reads TGCAGCGTTGAAGCCCGGGGTAACTATGGCTACACCTTC. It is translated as CSVEARGNYGYTF.

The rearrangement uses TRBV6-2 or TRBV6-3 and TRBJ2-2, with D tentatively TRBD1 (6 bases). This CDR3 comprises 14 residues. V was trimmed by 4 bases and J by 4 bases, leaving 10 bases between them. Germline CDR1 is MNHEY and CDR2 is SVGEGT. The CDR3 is CASSSTGSTGELFF. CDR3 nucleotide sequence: TGTGCCAGCAGTTCTACAGGGTCCACCGGGGAGCTGTTTTTT.

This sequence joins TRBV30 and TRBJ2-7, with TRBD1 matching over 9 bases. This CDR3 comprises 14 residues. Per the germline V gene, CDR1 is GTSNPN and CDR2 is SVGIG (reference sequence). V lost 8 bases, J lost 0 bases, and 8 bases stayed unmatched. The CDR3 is CAGQGQAPSYEQYF. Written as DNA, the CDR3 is TGTGCCGGACAGGGGCAGGCCCCCTCCTACGAGCAGTACTTC.

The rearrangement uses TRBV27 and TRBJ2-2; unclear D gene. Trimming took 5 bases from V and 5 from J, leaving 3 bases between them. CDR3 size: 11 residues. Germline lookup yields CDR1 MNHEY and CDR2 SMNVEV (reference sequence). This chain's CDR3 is CASSPTGELFF. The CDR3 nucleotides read TGTGCCAGCAGTCCAACCGGGGAGCTGTTTTTT.

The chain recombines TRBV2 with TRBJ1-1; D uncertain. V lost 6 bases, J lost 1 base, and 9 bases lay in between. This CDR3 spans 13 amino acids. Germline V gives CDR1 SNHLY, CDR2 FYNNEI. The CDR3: CASRLTANTEAFF. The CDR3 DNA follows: TGTGCCAGCAGGCTTACAGCGAACACTGAAGCTTTCTTT.

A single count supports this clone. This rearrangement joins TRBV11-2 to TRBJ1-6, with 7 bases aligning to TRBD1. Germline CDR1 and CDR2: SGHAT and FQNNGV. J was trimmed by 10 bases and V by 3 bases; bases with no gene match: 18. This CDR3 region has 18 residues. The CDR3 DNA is TGTGCCAGCAGCTTCCGGACAGGCCCTGGAATTGAGGTGTCACCCCTCCACTTT. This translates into CASSFRTGPGIEVSPLHF.

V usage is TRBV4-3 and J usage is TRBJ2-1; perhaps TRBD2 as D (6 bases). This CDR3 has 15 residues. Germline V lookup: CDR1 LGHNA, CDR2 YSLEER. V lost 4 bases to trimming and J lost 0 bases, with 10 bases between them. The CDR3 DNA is TGCGCCAGCAGCCCGGCGGGGAGCTCCTACAATGAGCAGTTCTTC. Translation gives CASSPAGSSYNEQFF.

The CDR3 spells CASRQPGDEKLFF. CDR3 sequence (DNA): TGCGCCAGCAGACAGCCGGGGGACGAAAAACTGTTTTTT. The chain recombines TRBV5-1 with TRBJ1-4; D is perhaps TRBD1 (5 bases). Germline V lookup: CDR1 SGHRS, CDR2 YFSETQ. CDR3 length: 13 amino acids. The ends were cut back, 5 bases at V and 8 bases at J, with 13 bases in the middle.

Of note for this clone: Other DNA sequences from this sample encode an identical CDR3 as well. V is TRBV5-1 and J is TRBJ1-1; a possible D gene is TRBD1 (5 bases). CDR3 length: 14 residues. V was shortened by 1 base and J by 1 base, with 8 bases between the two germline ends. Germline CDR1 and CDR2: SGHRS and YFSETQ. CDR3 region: CASSLRGGNTEAFF. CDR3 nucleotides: TGCGCCAGCAGCTTGAGGGGAGGGAACACTGAAGCTTTCTTT.

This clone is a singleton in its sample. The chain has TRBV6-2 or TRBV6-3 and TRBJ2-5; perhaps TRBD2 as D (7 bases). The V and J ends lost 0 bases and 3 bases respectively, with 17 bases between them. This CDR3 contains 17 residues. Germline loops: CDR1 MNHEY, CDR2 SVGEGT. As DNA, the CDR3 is TGTGCCAGCAGTTACTCGAATTTTCGGGGGGCAGAAGAGACCCAGTACTTC. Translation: CASSYSNFRGAEETQYF.

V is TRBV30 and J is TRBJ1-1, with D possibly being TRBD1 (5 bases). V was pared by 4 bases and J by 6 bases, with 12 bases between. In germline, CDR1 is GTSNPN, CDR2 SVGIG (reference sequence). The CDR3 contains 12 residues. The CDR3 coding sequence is TGTGCCTGGACTGGGGGGGGACCTGAAGCTTTCTTT. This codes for CAWTGGGPEAFF.

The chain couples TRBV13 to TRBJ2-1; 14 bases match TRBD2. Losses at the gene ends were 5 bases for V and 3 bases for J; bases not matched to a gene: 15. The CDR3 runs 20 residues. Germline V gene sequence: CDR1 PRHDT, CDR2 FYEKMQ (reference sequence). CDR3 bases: TGTGCCAGCAGCCCCGAGCCGGGACTAGCGGGAGAAACCCTCTACAATGAGCAGTTCTTC. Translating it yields CASSPEPGLAGETLYNEQFF.

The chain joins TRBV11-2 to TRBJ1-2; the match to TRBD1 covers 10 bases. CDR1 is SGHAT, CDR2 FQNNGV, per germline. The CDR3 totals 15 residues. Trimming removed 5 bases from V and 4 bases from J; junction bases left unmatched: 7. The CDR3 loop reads CASSEGTGVVYGYTF. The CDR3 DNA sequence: TGTGCCAGCAGCGAAGGGACAGGGGTAGTCTATGGCTACACCTTC.

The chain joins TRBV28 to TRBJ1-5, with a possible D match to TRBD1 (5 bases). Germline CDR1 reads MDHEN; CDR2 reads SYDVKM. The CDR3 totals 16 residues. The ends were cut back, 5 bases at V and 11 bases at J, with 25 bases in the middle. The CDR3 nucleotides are TGTGCCAGCAGTCAGGCCGGTGGGGGATCGGGAGGGGCCCAGCATTTT. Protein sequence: CASSQAGGGSGGAQHF.

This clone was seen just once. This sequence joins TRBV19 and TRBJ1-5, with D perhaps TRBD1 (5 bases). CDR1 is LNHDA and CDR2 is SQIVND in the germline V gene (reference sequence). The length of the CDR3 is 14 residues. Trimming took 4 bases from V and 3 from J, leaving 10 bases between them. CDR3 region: CASSTRQPNQPQHF. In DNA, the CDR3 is TGTGCCAGTAGTACGAGACAGCCCAATCAGCCCCAGCATTTT.

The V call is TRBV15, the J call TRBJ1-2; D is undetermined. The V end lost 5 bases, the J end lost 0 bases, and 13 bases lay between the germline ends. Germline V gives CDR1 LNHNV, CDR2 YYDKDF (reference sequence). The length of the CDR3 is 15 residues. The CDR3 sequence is CATSSGISPNYGYTF. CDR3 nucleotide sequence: TGTGCCACCAGCTCGGGGATCTCCCCTAACTATGGCTACACCTTC.

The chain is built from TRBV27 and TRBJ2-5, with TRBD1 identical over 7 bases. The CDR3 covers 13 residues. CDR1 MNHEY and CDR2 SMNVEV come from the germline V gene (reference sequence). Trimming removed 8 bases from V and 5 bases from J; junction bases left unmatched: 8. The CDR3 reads CASRKQGFETQYF. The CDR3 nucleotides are TGTGCCAGCCGCAAACAGGGGTTTGAGACCCAGTACTTC.

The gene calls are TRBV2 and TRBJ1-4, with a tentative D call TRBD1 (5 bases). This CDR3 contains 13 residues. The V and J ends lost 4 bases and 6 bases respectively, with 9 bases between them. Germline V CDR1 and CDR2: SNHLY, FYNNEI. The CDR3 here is CASSASGYEKLFF. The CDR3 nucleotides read TGTGCCAGCAGTGCGTCAGGGTATGAAAAACTGTTTTTT.

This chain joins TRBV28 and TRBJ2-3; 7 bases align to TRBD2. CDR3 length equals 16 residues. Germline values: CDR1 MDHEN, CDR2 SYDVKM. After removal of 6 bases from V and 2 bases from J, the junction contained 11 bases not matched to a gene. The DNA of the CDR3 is TGTGCCAGCAGGCCGACCCTAGCGGTTTACACAGATACGCAGTATTTT. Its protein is CASRPTLAVYTDTQYF.

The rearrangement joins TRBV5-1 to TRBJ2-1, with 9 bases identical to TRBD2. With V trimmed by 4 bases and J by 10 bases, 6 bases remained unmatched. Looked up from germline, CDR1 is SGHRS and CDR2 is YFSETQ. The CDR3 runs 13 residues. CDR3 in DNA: TGCGCCAGCAGCCGGGGAGGACTAGCGGAGCAGTTCTTC. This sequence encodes CASSRGGLAEQFF.

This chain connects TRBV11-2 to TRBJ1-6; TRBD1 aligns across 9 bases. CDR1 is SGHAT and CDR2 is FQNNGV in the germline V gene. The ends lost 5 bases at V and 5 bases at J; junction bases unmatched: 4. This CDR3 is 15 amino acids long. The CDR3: CASSPGQGNNSPLHF. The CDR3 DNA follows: TGTGCCAGCAGCCCGGGACAGGGTAATAATTCACCCCTCCACTTT.

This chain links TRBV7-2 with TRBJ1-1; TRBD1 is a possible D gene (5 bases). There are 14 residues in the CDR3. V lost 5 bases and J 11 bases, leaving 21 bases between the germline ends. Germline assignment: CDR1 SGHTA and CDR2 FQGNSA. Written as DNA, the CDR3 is TGTGCCAGCAGCCTTCAAGGGGCGGACCTTGGGGCTTTCTTT. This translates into CASSLQGADLGAFF.

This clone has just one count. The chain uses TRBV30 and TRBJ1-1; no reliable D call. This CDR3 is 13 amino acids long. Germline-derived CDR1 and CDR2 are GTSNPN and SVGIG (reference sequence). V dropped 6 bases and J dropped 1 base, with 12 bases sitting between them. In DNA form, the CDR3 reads TGTGCCTGCTCATGGAGTGCGAACACTGAAGCTTTCTTT. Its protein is CACSWSANTEAFF.

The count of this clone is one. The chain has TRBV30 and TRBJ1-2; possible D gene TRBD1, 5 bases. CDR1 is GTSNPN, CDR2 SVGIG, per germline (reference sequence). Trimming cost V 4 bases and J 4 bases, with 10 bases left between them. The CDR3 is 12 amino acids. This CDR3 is CAWNAGVYGYTF. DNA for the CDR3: TGTGCCTGGAACGCGGGGGTCTATGGCTACACCTTC.

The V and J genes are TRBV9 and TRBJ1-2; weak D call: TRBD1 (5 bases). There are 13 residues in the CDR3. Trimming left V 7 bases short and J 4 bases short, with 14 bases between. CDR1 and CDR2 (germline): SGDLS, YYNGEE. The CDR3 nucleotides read TGTGCCAGCGCCCTCGGGGGGAGCTATGGCTACACCTTC. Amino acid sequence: CASALGGSYGYTF.

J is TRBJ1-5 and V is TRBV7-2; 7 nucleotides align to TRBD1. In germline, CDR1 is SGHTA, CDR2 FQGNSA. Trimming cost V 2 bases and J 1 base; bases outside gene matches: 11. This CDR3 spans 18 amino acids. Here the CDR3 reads CASSLRDSRLPSNQPQHF. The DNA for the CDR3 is TGTGCCAGCAGCTTACGGGACAGCCGTTTACCCAGCAATCAGCCCCAGCATTTT. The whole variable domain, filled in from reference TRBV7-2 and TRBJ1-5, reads GAGVSQSPSNKVTEKGKDVELRCDPISGHTALYWYRQSLGQGLEFLIYFQGNSAPDKSGLPSDRFSAERTGGSVSTLTIQRTQQEDSAVYLCASSLRDSRLPSNQPQHFGDGTRLSIL.

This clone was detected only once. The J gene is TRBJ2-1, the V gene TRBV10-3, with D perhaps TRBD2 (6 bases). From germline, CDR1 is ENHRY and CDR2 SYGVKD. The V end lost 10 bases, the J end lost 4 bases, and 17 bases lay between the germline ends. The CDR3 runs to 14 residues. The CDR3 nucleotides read TGTGCCACAGAACTAGCCCCGTTTTACAATGAGCAGTTCTTC. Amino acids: CATELAPFYNEQFF.